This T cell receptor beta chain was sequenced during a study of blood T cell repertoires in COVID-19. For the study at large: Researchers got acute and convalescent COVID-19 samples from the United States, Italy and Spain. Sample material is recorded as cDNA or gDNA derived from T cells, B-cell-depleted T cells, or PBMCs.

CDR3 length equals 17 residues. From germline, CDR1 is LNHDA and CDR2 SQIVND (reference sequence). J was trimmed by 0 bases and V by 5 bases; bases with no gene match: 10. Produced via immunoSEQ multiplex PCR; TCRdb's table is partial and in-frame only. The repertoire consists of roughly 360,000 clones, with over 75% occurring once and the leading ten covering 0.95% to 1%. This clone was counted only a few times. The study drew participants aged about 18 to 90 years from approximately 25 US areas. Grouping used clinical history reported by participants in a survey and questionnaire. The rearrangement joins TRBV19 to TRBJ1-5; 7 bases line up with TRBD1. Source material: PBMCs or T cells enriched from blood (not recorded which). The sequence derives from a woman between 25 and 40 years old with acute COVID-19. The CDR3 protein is CASSLQGGGYSNQPQHF. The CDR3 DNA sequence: TGTGCCAGTAGTCTCCAGGGGGGCGGGTATAGCAATCAGCCCCAGCATTTT. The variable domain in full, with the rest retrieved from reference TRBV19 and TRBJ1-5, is DGGITQSPKYLFRKEGQNVTLSCEQNLNHDAMYWYRQDPGQGLRLIYYSQIVNDFQKGDIAEGYSVSREKKESFPLTVTSAQKNPTAFYLCASSLQGGGYSNQPQHFGDGTRLSIL.